Listed here are 18 T cell receptor beta chains from one sample, sequenced in a study of cytomegalovirus exposure and HLA in healthy donors. The primer mix had 60 Vbeta and 13 Jbeta primers. The repertoire was sequenced with immunoSEQ multiplex PCR; TCRdb's copy has only in-frame clones and lacks some. The sample lists 84,000 or so clones; around 77% were seen once. The sample was PBMCs. These TCRs come from a man aged 45-60 years in good health and CMV-seronegative.

This clone turned up a few times. The chain couples TRBV30 to TRBJ2-6; D is unclear. Germline values: CDR1 GTSNPN, CDR2 SVGIG (reference sequence). Trimming took 3 bases from V and 2 from J, leaving 8 bases between them. This CDR3 region has 14 residues. The CDR3 nucleotides are TGTGCCTGGAGACCCGGAGCTGGGGCCAACGTCCTGACTTTC. Translated: CAWRPGAGANVLTF.

This clone was found once. The chain uses TRBV2 and TRBJ2-1; 11 positions match TRBD2. CDR3 length: 15 amino acids. CDR1 is SNHLY and CDR2 is FYNNEI in the germline V gene. Unmatched junction bases numbered 7, after V lost 2 bases and J lost 10 bases. CDR3 sequence (DNA): TGTGCCAGCAGTGAACCGCTAGCGGGGGGCCGGGAGCAGTTCTTC. It translates to CASSEPLAGGREQFF.

The CDR3 spells CASSWNTGELFF. DNA for the CDR3: TGCGCCAGCTCGTGGAACACCGGGGAGCTGTTTTTT. V usage is TRBV5-1 and J usage is TRBJ2-2; D is ambiguous. Germline V lookup: CDR1 SGHRS, CDR2 YFSETQ. This CDR3 region has 12 residues. Trimming removed 7 bases at V and 1 base at J, with 5 bases between.

V is TRBV19 and J is TRBJ1-6; 8 bases are a match to TRBD1. Germline V gene lookup returns CDR1 LNHDA and CDR2 SQIVND (reference sequence). After removal of 9 bases from V and 6 bases from J, the junction contained 4 bases not matched to a gene. This CDR3 has 13 residues. The CDR3 DNA follows: TGTGCCAGCACCGACAGGGGTAATTCACCCCTCCACTTT. This encodes CASTDRGNSPLHF.

Comment on this clone: Mismatch with germline at one junction end may stem from a read error. The V call is TRBV7-9, the J call TRBJ2-4, with 9 nucleotides matching TRBD1. The CDR3 sequence is 13 residues long. In germline, CDR1 is SEHNR, CDR2 FQNEAQ (reference sequence). CDR3 nucleotide sequence: TGTGCCAGCAGCCCTAGACAGGGGGAGATTATAGACTTC. This encodes CASSPRQGEIIDF. Full variable domain (missing parts from reference TRBV7-9 and TRBJ2-4): DTGVSQNPRHKITKRGQNVTFRCDPISEHNRLYWYRQTLGQGPEFLTYFQNEAQLEKSRLLSDRFSAERPKGSFSTLEIQRTEQGDSAMYLCASSPRQGEIIDFGAGTRLSVL.

The V call is TRBV7-9, the J call TRBJ2-5, with 9 nucleotides matching TRBD2. The J segment lost 4 bases and the V segment lost 1 base, leaving 7 bases of the junction unmatched. Germline loops: CDR1 SEHNR, CDR2 FQNEAQ (reference sequence). This CDR3 is built from 16 residues. The chain's CDR3 is CASSLGTSASRETQYF. The CDR3 DNA follows: TGTGCCAGCAGCTTAGGGACTAGCGCATCAAGAGAGACCCAGTACTTC. Full variable domain (missing parts from reference TRBV7-9 and TRBJ2-5): DTGVSQNPRHKITKRGQNVTFRCDPISEHNRLYWYRQTLGQGPEFLTYFQNEAQLEKSRLLSDRFSAERPKGSFSTLEIQRTEQGDSAMYLCASSLGTSASRETQYFGPGTRLLVL.

The genes are TRBV5-6 and TRBJ1-2; D is possibly TRBD1 (5 bases). The germline CDR1 and CDR2 sequences are SGHDT and YYEEEE. This CDR3 is built from 14 residues. The V gene lost 2 bases and the J gene lost 4 bases, with 12 bases spanning the gap. The DNA of the CDR3 is TGTGCCAGCAGCTTTTTTGGTGACAGCTATGGCTACACCTTC. Translation: CASSFFGDSYGYTF.

The chain couples TRBV6-5 to TRBJ1-2; tentatively, D is TRBD1 (5 bases). Per germline, CDR1 MNHEY and CDR2 SVGAGI. Trimming took off 6 bases at V and 3 bases at J, with 14 bases between the two ends. The CDR3 length is 14 residues. CDR3 in amino acids: CASRLTVIDYGYTF. CDR3 nucleotide sequence: TGTGCCAGCAGATTGACAGTAATTGACTATGGCTACACCTTC.

The rearrangement links TRBV5-1 to TRBJ2-1; no firm D call. CDR1 and CDR2 (germline): SGHRS, YFSETQ. V lost 4 bases to trimming and J lost 1 base, with 12 bases between them. CDR3 length: 15 amino acids. The CDR3 is CASSIDSPSYNEQFF. CDR3 nucleotides: TGCGCCAGCAGCATTGACTCTCCATCCTACAATGAGCAGTTCTTC.

This clone showed up just a few times. The V gene is TRBV5-8, the J gene TRBJ1-1; the D gene is possibly TRBD1 (5 bases). The CDR3 is 14 residues long. Trimming took off 2 bases at V and 0 bases at J, with 8 bases between the two ends. Germline lookup yields CDR1 SGHTS and CDR2 YDEGEE. For the CDR3, the DNA is TGTGCCAGCAGCTTCGGGGGATTGAACACTGAAGCTTTCTTT. Its protein is CASSFGGLNTEAFF.

The CDR3 DNA reads as TGTGCCAGCAGCACAGTAGGGGGCACTGAAGCTTTCTTT. Translating gives CASSTVGGTEAFF. The chain joins TRBV6-6 to TRBJ1-1; possibly TRBD1 for D (6 bases). The ends were cut back, 6 bases at V and 4 bases at J, with 12 bases in the middle. CDR1 is MNHNY and CDR2 is SVGAGI in the germline V gene (reference sequence). The CDR3 runs 13 residues.

The chain uses TRBV13 and TRBJ1-2, with TRBD1 identical over 7 bases. V lost 5 bases to trimming and J lost 5 bases; unmatched junction nucleotides: 11. The V gene's germline CDR1 is PRHDT and CDR2 FYEKMQ (reference sequence). CDR3 size: 15 residues. The CDR3 region is CASSPARTGAYGYTF. In DNA form, the CDR3 reads TGTGCCAGCAGCCCTGCCCGGACAGGAGCGTATGGCTACACCTTC. Variable domain in full (rest from reference TRBV13 and TRBJ1-2): AAGVIQSPRHLIKEKRETATLKCYPIPRHDTVYWYQQGPGQDPQFLISFYEKMQSDKGSIPDRFSAQQFSDYHSELNMSSLELGDSALYFCASSPARTGAYGYTFGSGTRLTVV.

The chain employs TRBV5-1 and TRBJ2-2, with 10 bases fitting TRBD2. Germline trimming cut 3 bases from V and 5 bases from J; bases unmatched to any gene: 7. CDR3 length: 16 amino acids. Germline CDR1 reads SGHRS; CDR2 reads YFSETQ. For the CDR3, the DNA is TGCGCCAGCAGCTGGACCCTAGCGGGGGCTACCGGGGAGCTGTTTTTT. This gives the protein CASSWTLAGATGELFF.

The genes are TRBV6-5 and TRBJ1-5, with 7 nucleotides matching TRBD1. CDR1 and CDR2 from the germline V gene are MNHEY and SVGAGI. The CDR3 covers 14 residues. The ends lost 2 bases at V and 9 bases at J; junction bases unmatched: 7. The CDR3 coding sequence is TGTGCCAGCAGTTACGTGGCAGGGGGAGCGCCCCAGCATTTT. Translation gives CASSYVAGGAPQHF.

The chain couples TRBV18 to TRBJ2-6, with unresolved D. The CDR3 runs to 16 residues. CDR1 is KGHSH, CDR2 LQKENI, per germline. The V and J ends lost 6 bases and 0 bases respectively, with 12 bases between them. The CDR3 spells CASSPTFSSGANVLTF. Written as DNA, the CDR3 is TGTGCCAGCTCTCCGACATTTAGCTCTGGGGCCAACGTCCTGACTTTC.

This clone was observed a single time. This chain links TRBV7-3 with TRBJ2-1, with 8 nucleotides matching TRBD2. With V trimmed by 1 base and J by 8 bases, 10 bases remained unmatched. The CDR3 spans 16 residues. CDR1 is SGHTA, CDR2 FQGTGA, per germline. The CDR3 region has the DNA TGTGCCAGCAGCTTAATCGGGGGGGCGGGGGAGGATGAGCAGTTCTTC. This gives the protein CASSLIGGAGEDEQFF.

The chain is built from TRBV9 and TRBJ2-3; 7 positions agree with TRBD1. J gave up 1 base and V 4 bases, and 6 bases lay outside the gene matches. Germline-derived CDR1 and CDR2 are SGDLS and YYNGEE. This CDR3 has 15 residues. The CDR3 DNA sequence: TGTGCCAGCAGCTCCCGACAGGGCGGCACAGATACGCAGTATTTT. This sequence encodes CASSSRQGGTDTQYF.

The chain is built from TRBV27 and TRBJ2-1, with 7 bases matching TRBD1. Germline trimming cut 4 bases from V and 0 bases from J; bases unmatched to any gene: 6. The CDR3 length is 16 residues. The germline V gene encodes CDR1 MNHEY and CDR2 SMNVEV (reference sequence). CDR3 in DNA: TGTGCCAGCAGTTCCTACAGGGGATCCTCCTACAATGAGCAGTTCTTC. Translation: CASSSYRGSSYNEQFF.